This TCR beta chain was identified during a study of T cells in Graves' hyperthyroidism and ophthalmopathy (dated by TCRdb to between 2018 and 2020). Turning to the overall study: Peripheral blood samples were taken at the time of initial diagnosis, prior to any treatment. Once sampling was done, hyperthyroidism patients were given methimazole at a starting dose of 30 mg daily, whereas ophthalmopathy patients were given high-dose intravenous methylprednisolone. The approximately 90 discovery patients were divided at random into training and test sets in a 7:3 ratio. The paper describes TCR Vbeta CDR3 sequencing of around 140 peripheral blood samples, made up of some 42 ophthalmopathy patients, 70 to 75 hyperthyroidism patients and approximately 17 progressor patients. In addition, the study compared T-cell repertoires in thyroid tissue and in blood from about six Graves' hyperthyroidism patients. A discovery cohort of about a hundred patients, roughly 40 with Graves' ophthalmopathy and 55 to 60 with stable Graves' hyperthyroidism, was used to find distinguishing TCR V-J signatures. Prospective prediction of ophthalmopathy was tested in an independent validation cohort consisting of some 19 hyperthyroidism patients and some 16 patients who later progressed to ophthalmopathy.

General conclusions and limits of the study: In validation, the model predicted progression to ophthalmopathy with 65% to 71% sensitivity and approximately 74% specificity, a median of approximately 6.7 months before onset. Blood samples also contained most of the expanded thyroid clonotypes (frequency above 0.001), which suggests that blood repertoires may reflect thyroid immune responses. Sample size was not statistically predetermined, and blinding of investigators to group allocation was not performed. Ophthalmopathy was separated from stable hyperthyroidism by a 13 V-J signature model, with approximately 89% sensitivity and about 81% specificity obtained in cross-validation and 80%/75% obtained in testing.

A patient counted as having stable Graves' hyperthyroidism if no progression to ophthalmopathy occurred over 18 months of follow-up. Hyperthyroidism patients were newly diagnosed, with disease duration under 2 months, and aged 18 to 65 years. Any patient with an uncontrolled infection, another autoimmune disease, pregnancy or lactation was excluded. Diagnoses relied on clinical symptoms, serum thyroxine and TRAb, thyroid ultrasound and orbital computed tomography. PBMCs were separated from 10 ml of fresh peripheral blood using Ficoll-Paque density gradient centrifugation. Trizol reagent was used to extract total RNA, and RNA quality was then checked on an Agilent 2100 Bioanalyzer. For this clonotype: This clone's antigen is unknown. Nothing much larger sits one base from this clone, and base qualities are not available.

The TCR beta CDR3 regions were amplified from RNA transcripts. For the first round of RT-PCR on the TCR CDR3, the HTBI primer set was used together with the Qiagen OneStep RT-PCR kit. The libraries were constructed in a second round of multiplex PCR and then size-selected and purified. Libraries were sequenced paired-end with 100 bp reads on an Illumina HiSeq2000. The study's processing was this. Raw data were processed with SOAPnuke, discarding reads with adapters, uncalled bases, mean Phred below 15, or no exact constant-primer or identifier match. COPE v1.2.5 was used to merge the high-quality paired reads, and each unique nucleotide sequence was defined as a clonotype. MiTCR v1.1 was used to align the clonotypes against IMGT TRBV, TRBD and TRBJ reference segments. The analysis was restricted to V-J combinations with a frequency above 0.0001, which together covered 99.2% of the repertoires. The TCS score was defined as the ratio of F50 (clonal expansion) to E x V (chaos), calculated using BLOSUM62-based TCRdist between CDR3 peptides within each V-J. Welch's t-statistics and random forest reduced 500 to 650 V-J features to roughly 13, which were used in a naive Bayes classifier (R e1071). Thyroid-blood repertoire similarity was quantified with the Morisita-Horn index. Using fastp at Q25 and MiXCR, TCRdb reprocessed the public reads and kept productive beta chains. Each CDR3 protein gets just one entry, which takes the most common genes and DNA from the rows behind it. The V and J calls shown here were made by TCRdb, not taken from the authors' results. Within this sample are hundreds of thousands of distinct CDR3 sequences, with 35% to 45% of them counted one time only. Of the sample, 7.5% to 9.5% falls within the top ten clones.

Reading from cysteine to phenylalanine, the CDR3 counts 13 amino acids. Here the CDR3 DNA is all that survives: 39 bases in frame from base 1. Trimming costs V 3 bases and J 2 bases, and their ends lie 9 bases apart. CDR1 is given as SQVTM and CDR2 as ANQGSEA, both from the germline V gene. The receptor was derived from a man between 18 and 29 years old with Graves' hyperthyroidism. Specimen: blood. The chain uses TRBV29-1 and TRBJ2-3, with the D gene not clear enough to name. The nucleotide sequence reads TGCAGCGTTGAGGTGGGCAACACAGATACGCAGTATTTT. This codes for CSVEVGNTDTQYF.